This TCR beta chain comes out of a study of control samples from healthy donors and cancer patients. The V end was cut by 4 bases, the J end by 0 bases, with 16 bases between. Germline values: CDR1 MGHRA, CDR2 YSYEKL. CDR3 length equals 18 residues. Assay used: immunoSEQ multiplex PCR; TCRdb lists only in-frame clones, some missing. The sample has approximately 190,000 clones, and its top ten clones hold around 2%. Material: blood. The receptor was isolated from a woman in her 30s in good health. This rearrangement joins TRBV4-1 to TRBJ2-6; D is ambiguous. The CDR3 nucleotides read TGCGCCAGCAGCCCAAACTTTCTATTGCGCTCTGGGGCCAACGTCCTGACTTTC. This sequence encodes CASSPNFLLRSGANVLTF.